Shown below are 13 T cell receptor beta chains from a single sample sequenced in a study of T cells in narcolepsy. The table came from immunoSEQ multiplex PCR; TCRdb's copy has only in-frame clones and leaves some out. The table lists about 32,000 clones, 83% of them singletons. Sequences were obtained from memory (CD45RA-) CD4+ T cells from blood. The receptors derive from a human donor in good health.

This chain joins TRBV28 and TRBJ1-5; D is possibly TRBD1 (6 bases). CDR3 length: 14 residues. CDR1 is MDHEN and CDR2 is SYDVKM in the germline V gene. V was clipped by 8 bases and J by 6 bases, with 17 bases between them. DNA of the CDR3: TGTGCCAGCTATGGGACAAGGGGAACTCAGCCCCAGCATTTT. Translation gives CASYGTRGTQPQHF.

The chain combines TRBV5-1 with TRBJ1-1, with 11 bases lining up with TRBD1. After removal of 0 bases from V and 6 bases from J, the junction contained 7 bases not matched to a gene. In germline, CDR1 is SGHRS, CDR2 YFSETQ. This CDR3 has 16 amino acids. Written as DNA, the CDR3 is TGCGCCAGCAGCTTGGGAGGGACAGGGGGTTTGCCTGAAGCTTTCTTT. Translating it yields CASSLGGTGGLPEAFF.

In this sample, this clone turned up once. Here the CDR3 DNA reads TGTGCCAGCAAGGGGAGCAAGCCTCCAAACGAGCAGTACTTC. Protein: CASKGSKPPNEQYF. This chain joins TRBV21-1 and TRBJ2-7. TRBV21-1 is a pseudogene segment. The CDR3 consists of 14 residues.

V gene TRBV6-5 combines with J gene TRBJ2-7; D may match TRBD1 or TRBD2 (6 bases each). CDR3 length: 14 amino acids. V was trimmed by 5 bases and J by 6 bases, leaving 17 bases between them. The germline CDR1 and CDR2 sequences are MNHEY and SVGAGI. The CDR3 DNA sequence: TGTGCCAGCAGTCTAAGGGGGACTGGAAGCGAGCAGTACTTC. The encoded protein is CASSLRGTGSEQYF.

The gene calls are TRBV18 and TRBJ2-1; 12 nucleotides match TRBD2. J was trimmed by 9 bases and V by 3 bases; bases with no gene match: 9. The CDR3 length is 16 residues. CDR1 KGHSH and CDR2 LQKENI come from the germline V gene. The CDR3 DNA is TGTGCCAGCTCACCTTTACTAGCGGGGGGAACGCCTGAGCAGTTCTTC. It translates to CASSPLLAGGTPEQFF.

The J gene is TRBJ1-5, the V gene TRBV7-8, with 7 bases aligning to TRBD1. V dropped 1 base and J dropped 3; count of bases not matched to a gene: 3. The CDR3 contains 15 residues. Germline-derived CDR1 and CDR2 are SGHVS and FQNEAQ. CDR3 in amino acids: CASSLEGAHNQPQHF. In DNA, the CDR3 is TGTGCCAGCAGCTTAGAGGGGGCCCACAATCAGCCCCAGCATTTT.

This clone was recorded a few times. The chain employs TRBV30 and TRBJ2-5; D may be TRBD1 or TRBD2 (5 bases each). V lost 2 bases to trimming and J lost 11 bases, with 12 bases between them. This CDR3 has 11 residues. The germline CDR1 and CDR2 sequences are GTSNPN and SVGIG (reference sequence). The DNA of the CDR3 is TGTGCCTGGAGTTCGGGACCAGTACAGTACTTC. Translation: CAWSSGPVQYF.

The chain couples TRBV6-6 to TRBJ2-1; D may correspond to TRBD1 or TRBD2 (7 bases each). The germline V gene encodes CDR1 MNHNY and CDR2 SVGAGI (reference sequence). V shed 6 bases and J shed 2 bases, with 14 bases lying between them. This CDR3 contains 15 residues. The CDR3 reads CASSRGAGAYNEQFF. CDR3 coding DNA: TGTGCCAGCAGCAGGGGGGCGGGGGCCTACAATGAGCAGTTCTTC.

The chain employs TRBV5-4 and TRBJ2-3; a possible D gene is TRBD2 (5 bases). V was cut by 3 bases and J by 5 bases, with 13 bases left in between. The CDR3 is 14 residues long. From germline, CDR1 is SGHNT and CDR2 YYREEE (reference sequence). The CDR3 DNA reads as TGTGCCAGCAGCTCGGCCTCCGGGGTAGATACGCAGTATTTT. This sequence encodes CASSSASGVDTQYF.

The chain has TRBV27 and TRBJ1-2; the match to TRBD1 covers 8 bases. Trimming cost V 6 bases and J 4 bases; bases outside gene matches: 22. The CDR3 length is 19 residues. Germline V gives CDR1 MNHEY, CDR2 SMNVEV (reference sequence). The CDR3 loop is CASRTHSGQGERWGYGYTF. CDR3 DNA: TGTGCCAGCAGGACCCACAGCGGACAGGGCGAGAGATGGGGCTATGGCTACACCTTC.

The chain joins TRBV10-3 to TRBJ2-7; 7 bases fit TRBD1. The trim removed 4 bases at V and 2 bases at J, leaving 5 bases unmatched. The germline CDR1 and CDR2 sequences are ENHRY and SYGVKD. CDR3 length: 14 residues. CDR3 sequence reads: CAISARQGAYEQYF. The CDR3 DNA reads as TGTGCCATCAGTGCGAGGCAGGGGGCCTACGAGCAGTACTTC.

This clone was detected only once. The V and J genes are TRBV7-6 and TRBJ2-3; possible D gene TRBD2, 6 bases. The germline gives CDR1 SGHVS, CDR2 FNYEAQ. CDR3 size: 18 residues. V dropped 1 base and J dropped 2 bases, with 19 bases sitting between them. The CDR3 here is CASSLGSVWASATDTQYF. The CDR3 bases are TGTGCCAGCAGCTTAGGATCTGTTTGGGCTAGCGCCACAGATACGCAGTATTTT. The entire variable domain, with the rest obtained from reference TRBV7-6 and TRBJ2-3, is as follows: GAGVSQSPRYKVTKRGQDVALRCDPISGHVSLYWYRQALGQGPEFLTYFNYEAQQDKSGLPNDRFSAERPEGSISTLTIQRTEQRDSAMYRCASSLGSVWASATDTQYFGPGTRLTVL.

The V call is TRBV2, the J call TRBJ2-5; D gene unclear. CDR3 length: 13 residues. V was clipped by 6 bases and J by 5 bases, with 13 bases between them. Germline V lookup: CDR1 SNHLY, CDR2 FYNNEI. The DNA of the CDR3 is TGTGCCAGCAGGAAATCGGGCGTGGAGACCCAGTACTTC. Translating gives CASRKSGVETQYF.